The entry that follows covers one TCR beta chain sequence. Its antigen is as yet unknown. The data derive from a study of identical twins. The study's findings and limits: Zero-insertion results could be subject to partial confounding by invariant MAIT and iNKT cells. Compared with models, monozygotic twins showed more out-of-frame TCR alpha sharing. For cord blood, abundant beta clonotypes had fewer insertions, unlike memory repertoires, which showed none.

In every case, the donor was a healthy Caucasian. Germline V CDR1 and CDR2: SQVTM, ANQGSEA. The germline V and J ends were trimmed by 0 bases and 1 base, with 8 bases remaining between them. The CDR3 runs 14 residues. TCRdb recomputed calls from the 5' RACE reads with MiXCR, one row per CDR3 protein. The sample holds 1.5 million to 2 million distinct CDR3 sequences, about 32% seen once. The sequence was obtained from a newborn girl in good health. The chain joins TRBV29-1 to TRBJ2-3; the D is unclear. Material: cord blood. CDR3 sequence (DNA): TGCAGCGTTGAAGAACCCATCGGCACAGATACGCAGTATTTT. Translated, it gives CSVEEPIGTDTQYF.